The 18 T cell receptor beta chains below all came from one sample that was sequenced in a study of radiotherapy plus CTLA-4 blockade in lung cancer. Data came from immunoSEQ multiplex PCR; TCRdb stores just in-frame clones and leaves some out. In the table there are about 110,000 clones, under 90% of which are singletons. Sequencing was performed on peripheral blood, taken from a patient treated with radiotherapy plus ipilimumab. These receptors all come from a human donor with non-small cell lung cancer that progressed on radiotherapy plus ipilimumab. Some clones in this sample may be carry-over from other donors' samples.

CDR3 region: CASSSHGARETQYF. In nucleotides, the CDR3 is TGTGCCAGCAGCTCCCATGGGGCTAGGGAGACCCAGTACTTC. The chain links TRBV7-2 to TRBJ2-5; possible D gene TRBD1, 5 bases. The V end was cut by 4 bases, the J end by 5 bases, with 14 bases between. CDR1 and CDR2 (germline): SGHTA, FQGNSA. CDR3 length equals 14 residues.

This clone has more than one count but fewer than ten. V and J are TRBV11-2 and TRBJ1-2; D is perhaps TRBD1 (5 bases). V was trimmed by 3 bases and J by 5 bases, leaving 10 bases between them. Germline-derived CDR1 and CDR2 are SGHAT and FQNNGV. The CDR3 is 13 amino acids. The CDR3 loop reads CASSFAGGYGYTF. The DNA of the CDR3 is TGTGCCAGCAGCTTCGCGGGGGGGTATGGCTACACCTTC. Complete variable domain (other parts from reference TRBV11-2 and TRBJ1-2): EAGVAQSPRYKIIEKRQSVAFWCNPISGHATLYWYQQILGQGPKLLIQFQNNGVVDDSQLPKDRFSAERLKGVDSTLKIQPAKLEDSAVYLCASSFAGGYGYTFGSGTRLTVV.

The CDR3 DNA sequence: TGTGCCAGCAGCCCTAGGCGGGGGACTGACGGGGAGCTGTTTTTT. Translating gives CASSPRRGTDGELFF. The V gene is TRBV7-2, the J gene TRBJ2-2; 7 positions match TRBD2. V trimming: 5 bases; J trimming: 7 bases; junction bases outside the gene matches: 10. The V gene's germline CDR1 is SGHTA and CDR2 FQGNSA. The CDR3 totals 15 residues.

V and J are TRBV4-2 and TRBJ2-3; either TRBD1 or TRBD2 may fit D (5 bases each). The germline V and J ends were trimmed by 6 bases and 4 bases, with 20 bases remaining between them. CDR3 size: 16 residues. Germline V gene lookup returns CDR1 LGHNA and CDR2 YNFKEQ. The CDR3 DNA reads as TGTGCCAGCAGTGAAAATCCGGGACCCACGGCAGATACGCAGTATTTT. Amino acid sequence: CASSENPGPTADTQYF.

This chain joins TRBV7-3 and TRBJ2-1; D might be TRBD1 (6 bases). Deletions cut 5 bases from V and 5 bases from J, with 16 bases between. This CDR3 region has 15 residues. Per germline, CDR1 SGHTA and CDR2 FQGTGA. In nucleotides, the CDR3 is TGTGCCAGCAGCCCCCACAGGGAATCACACAATGAGCAGTTCTTC. Its translation: CASSPHRESHNEQFF.

The V call is TRBV7-2, the J call TRBJ2-2; possibly TRBD1 for D (6 bases). This CDR3 is 13 amino acids long. V was trimmed by 4 bases and J by 6 bases, leaving 9 bases between them. The germline V gene encodes CDR1 SGHTA and CDR2 FQGNSA. Here the CDR3 reads CASSSRQAGELFF. The CDR3 coding sequence is TGTGCCAGCAGCTCCCGACAGGCCGGGGAGCTGTTTTTT.

This clone was detected a few times. The chain is built from TRBV7-2 and TRBJ2-1, with a tentative D call TRBD2 (7 bases). Trimming took off 2 bases at V and 2 bases at J, with 10 bases between the two ends. Looked up from germline, CDR1 is SGHTA and CDR2 is FQGNSA. The CDR3 is made up of 15 amino acids. CDR3 loop: CASSLNGGPYNEQFF. In DNA form, the CDR3 reads TGTGCCAGCAGCTTAAACGGGGGGCCCTACAATGAGCAGTTCTTC.

The chain couples TRBV5-1 to TRBJ2-1, with 11 bases that match TRBD2. CDR3 length: 15 amino acids. Germline V CDR1 and CDR2: SGHRS, YFSETQ. V shed 5 bases and J 3 bases; nucleotides not matched to a gene: 4. This CDR3 reads CASRKGLADYNEQFF. CDR3 bases: TGCGCCAGCAGAAAGGGACTAGCGGACTACAATGAGCAGTTCTTC.

The CDR3 coding sequence is TGTGCCAGCAGCCCCATACAGGTGAACACTGAAGCTTTCTTT. This encodes CASSPIQVNTEAFF. The rearrangement links TRBV9 to TRBJ1-1; tentatively, D is TRBD1 (5 bases). The CDR3 totals 14 residues. Germline CDR1 is SGDLS and CDR2 is YYNGEE. Trimming shortened V by 4 bases and J by 0 bases, and 10 bases separated the two germline ends.

The chain recombines TRBV10-3 with TRBJ2-3; D ambiguous. Trimming cost V 2 bases and J 0 bases, with 6 bases left between them. The CDR3 contains 14 residues. Germline values: CDR1 ENHRY, CDR2 SYGVKD. The CDR3 nucleotides are TGTGCCATCAGTGAGCCCACTAGCACAGATACGCAGTATTTT. Its protein is CAISEPTSTDTQYF.

The rearrangement joins TRBV5-1 to TRBJ2-5; tentative D call: TRBD2 (6 bases). V was clipped by 0 bases and J by 5 bases, with 11 bases between them. Germline-derived CDR1 and CDR2 are SGHRS and YFSETQ. The CDR3 runs 14 residues. Written as DNA, the CDR3 is TGCGCCAGCAGCTTGGCGGCTAGCGTCGAGACCCAGTACTTC. This gives the protein CASSLAASVETQYF.

The CDR3 loop is CASSLGIRGLGTGELFF. DNA for the CDR3: TGTGCCAGCAGCTTAGGGATCAGGGGACTAGGCACCGGGGAGCTGTTTTTT. The rearrangement uses TRBV11-3 and TRBJ2-2, with 8 bases lining up with TRBD2. J was trimmed by 4 bases and V by 1 base; bases with no gene match: 8. Germline-derived CDR1 and CDR2 are SGHNT and YENEEA. The CDR3 is made up of 17 amino acids.

This chain connects TRBV5-8 to TRBJ1-4; 7 bases agree with TRBD1. Unmatched junction bases numbered 16, after V lost 3 bases and J lost 8 bases. The V gene's germline CDR1 is SGHTS and CDR2 YDEGEE. This CDR3 has 17 amino acids. CDR3 in DNA: TGTGCCAGCAGCTCGGGACAGTTCGGCGCTGAAGTGGAAAAACTGTTTTTT. Translation: CASSSGQFGAEVEKLFF.

The V gene is TRBV4-2, the J gene TRBJ2-1; 8 bases line up with TRBD2. Germline V gene data show CDR1 as LGHNA and CDR2 as YNFKEQ. There are 15 residues in the CDR3. Trimming cost V 2 bases and J 4 bases; bases outside gene matches: 4. CDR3 residues: CASSQTGGPYNEQFF. In nucleotides, the CDR3 is TGTGCCAGCAGCCAAACGGGGGGGCCTTACAATGAGCAGTTCTTC.

This clone was picked up one time. The gene calls are TRBV7-2 and TRBJ2-5; 9 bases match TRBD2. The V segment lost 5 bases and the J segment 7 bases; nucleotides outside the gene matches: 8. Germline V gives CDR1 SGHTA, CDR2 FQGNSA. The CDR3 has 14 residues. Here the CDR3 reads CASSPRGSGGTQYF. The CDR3 nucleotides read TGTGCCAGCAGCCCCCGGGGTAGCGGGGGGACCCAGTACTTC. Full variable domain (outside the CDR3, taken from reference TRBV7-2 and TRBJ2-5): GAGVSQSPSNKVTEKGKDVELRCDPISGHTALYWYRQSLGQGLEFLIYFQGNSAPDKSGLPSDRFSAERTGGSVSTLTIQRTQQEDSAVYLCASSPRGSGGTQYFGPGTRLLVL.

This clone was seen a handful of times. The chain has TRBV9 and TRBJ2-7; D call uncertain. The CDR3 spans 15 residues. Germline loops: CDR1 SGDLS, CDR2 YYNGEE. Trimming removed 4 bases from V and 3 bases from J, with 17 bases in between. The CDR3 loop is CASSPLLGRNYEQYF. The DNA of the CDR3 is TGTGCCAGCAGCCCCCTTCTGGGCAGGAACTACGAGCAGTACTTC.

This clone has more than one count but fewer than ten. As DNA, the CDR3 is TGTGCCAGCAGCCTGGACAGGCAAAAGCAGTACTTC. The encoded protein is CASSLDRQKQYF. The chain links TRBV7-9 to TRBJ2-7; TRBD1 agrees at 7 bases. Unmatched junction bases numbered 6, after V lost 5 bases and J lost 8 bases. CDR3 size: 12 residues. Germline CDR1 reads SEHNR; CDR2 reads FQNEAQ (reference sequence).

The V call is TRBV13, the J call TRBJ1-1; TRBD1 matches at 7 bases. J was trimmed by 1 base and V by 3 bases; bases with no gene match: 2. CDR1 is PRHDT, CDR2 FYEKMQ, per germline (reference sequence). The CDR3 consists of 14 residues. The CDR3 region has the DNA TGTGCCAGCAGCTTTCGGACAGGGAACACTGAAGCTTTCTTT. Translation gives CASSFRTGNTEAFF.